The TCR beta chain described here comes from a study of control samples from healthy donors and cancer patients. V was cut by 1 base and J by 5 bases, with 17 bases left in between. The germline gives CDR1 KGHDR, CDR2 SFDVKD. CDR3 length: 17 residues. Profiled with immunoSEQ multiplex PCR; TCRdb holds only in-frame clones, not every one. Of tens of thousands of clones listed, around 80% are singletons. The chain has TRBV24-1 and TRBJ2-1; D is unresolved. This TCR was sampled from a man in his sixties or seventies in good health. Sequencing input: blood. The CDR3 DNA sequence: TGTGCCACCAGTGATTTTCCCTCCTACGCGAATGACAATGAGCAGTTCTTC. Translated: CATSDFPSYANDNEQFF.